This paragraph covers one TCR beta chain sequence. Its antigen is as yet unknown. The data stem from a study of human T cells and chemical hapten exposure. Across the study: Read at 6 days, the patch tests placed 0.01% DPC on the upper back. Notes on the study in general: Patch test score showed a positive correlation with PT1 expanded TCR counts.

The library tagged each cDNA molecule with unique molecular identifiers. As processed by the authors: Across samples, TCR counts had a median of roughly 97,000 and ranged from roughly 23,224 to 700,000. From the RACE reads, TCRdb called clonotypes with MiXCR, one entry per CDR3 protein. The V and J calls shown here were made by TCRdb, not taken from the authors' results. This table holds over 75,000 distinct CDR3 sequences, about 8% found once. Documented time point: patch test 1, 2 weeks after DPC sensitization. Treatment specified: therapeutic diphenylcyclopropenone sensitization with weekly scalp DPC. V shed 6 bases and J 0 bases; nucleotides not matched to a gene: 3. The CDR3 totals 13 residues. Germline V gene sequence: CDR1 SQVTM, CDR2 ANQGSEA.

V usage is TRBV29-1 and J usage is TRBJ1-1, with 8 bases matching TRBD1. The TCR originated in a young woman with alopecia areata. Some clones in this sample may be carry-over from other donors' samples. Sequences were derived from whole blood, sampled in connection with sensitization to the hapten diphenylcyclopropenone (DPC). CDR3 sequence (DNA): TGCAGCGTGCGGACAGGGTTGAACACTGAAGCTTTCTTT. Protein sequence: CSVRTGLNTEAFF.